The T cell receptor beta chain described here comes from a study of cytomegalovirus exposure and HLA in healthy donors. Note on this clone: Its specificity is unknown.

Findings and caveats of the study: Analyzed later, most CMV-associated TCR beta chains appeared HLA-restricted. Using the classifier, cytomegalovirus status was reportedly diagnosed with high specificity and sensitivity.

PCR involved 60 Vbeta and 13 Jbeta primers. TCRdb keeps only in-frame clones here, not all; method: immunoSEQ multiplex PCR. This sample has 150,000 to 200,000 clones, with around nine tenths found just once. CDR1 is ENHRY and CDR2 is SYGVKD in the germline V gene. V gave up 8 bases and J gave up 0 bases; unmatched junction bases: 7. The CDR3 has 16 amino acids. The sample taken for sequencing was PBMCs. The chain has TRBV10-3 and TRBJ1-3, with 10 bases matching TRBD1. This receptor was identified in a woman between 18 and 30 years old in good health and CMV-seronegative. CDR3 loop: CAIGADRGASGNTIYF. In DNA, the CDR3 is TGTGCCATCGGAGCGGACAGGGGGGCCTCTGGAAACACCATATATTTT.